Sequencing of this T cell receptor beta chain was carried out in a study of blood T cell repertoires in COVID-19. The V and J ends lost 2 bases and 1 base respectively, with 11 bases between them. Looked up from germline, CDR1 is LNHNV and CDR2 is YYDKDF (reference sequence). The CDR3 is 15 amino acids. Original processing methods: Nucleated cell counts were estimated from reference gene primer amplification. Using immunoSEQ multiplex PCR, the repertoire was profiled, and TCRdb retains in-frame clones only, with some absent. The V and J calls and clone size are taken from that table; D and trimming were inferred from the DNA. The data show around 70,000 clones, 88% seen once.

The source of this sequence is a human donor in a cohort sampled during active COVID-19. This rearrangement joins TRBV15 to TRBJ1-1; unclear D gene. Sequenced: peripheral blood. The CDR3 spells CATSRPLPGNTEAFF. In nucleotides, the CDR3 is TGTGCCACCAGCAGACCCCTCCCGGGGAACACTGAAGCTTTCTTT.